This T cell receptor (beta chain) was recovered during a study of T-cell reconstitution after alpha-beta-depleted transplantation in children. Unique molecular identifiers were built into the TCRbeta library. TCRdb used MiXCR to reprocess the PCR reads, holding one entry per CDR3 protein. The sample gives approximately 130,000 distinct CDR3 sequences, about 9.6% of which show up once; 20% to 30% is in the top ten. Study findings and constraints: T-cell counts and diversity were attributed mostly to newly produced T cells one year after transplant. Recipient T cells and thymic progenitors that survived gave rise to the high TCRbeta diversity observed at day 60 in some patients. Two months or so post-transplant, alpha-beta T cells reportedly derived from several hundred expanded graft clones.

This clonotype was found a few times. What it recognizes is unknown. The germline V gene has CDR1 KGHDR and CDR2 SFDVKD. The V end lost 4 bases, the J end lost 5 bases, and 10 bases lay between the germline ends. This CDR3 spans 13 amino acids. This chain connects TRBV24-1 to TRBJ1-1, with D perhaps TRBD1 (5 bases). The TCR originated in a girl less than two years old who had a stem cell transplant for combined immunodeficiency, so the T cells may come from the graft donor. Sequences were derived from PBMCs, mostly from graft donor cells, sampled 180 days after TCRalphabeta/CD19-depleted stem cell transplant. CDR3: CATSESRGTEAFF. Here the CDR3 DNA reads TGTGCCACCAGTGAATCGAGGGGTACTGAAGCTTTCTTT.